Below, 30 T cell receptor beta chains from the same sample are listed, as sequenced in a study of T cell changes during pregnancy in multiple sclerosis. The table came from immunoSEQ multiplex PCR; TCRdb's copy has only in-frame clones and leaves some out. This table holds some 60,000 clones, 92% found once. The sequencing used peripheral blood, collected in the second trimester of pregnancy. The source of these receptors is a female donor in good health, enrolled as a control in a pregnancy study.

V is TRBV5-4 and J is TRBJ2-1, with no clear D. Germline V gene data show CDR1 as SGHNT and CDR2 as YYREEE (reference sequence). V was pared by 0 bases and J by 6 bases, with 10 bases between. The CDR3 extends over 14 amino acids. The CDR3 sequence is CASSLDLRSNEQFF. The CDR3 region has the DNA TGTGCCAGCAGCTTGGATCTTAGAAGCAATGAGCAGTTCTTC.

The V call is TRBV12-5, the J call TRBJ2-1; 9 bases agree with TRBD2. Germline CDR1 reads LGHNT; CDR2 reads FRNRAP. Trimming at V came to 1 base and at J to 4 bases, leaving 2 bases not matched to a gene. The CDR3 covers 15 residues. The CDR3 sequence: CASGLGTSAYNEQFF. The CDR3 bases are TGTGCTAGTGGTTTGGGGACTAGCGCTTACAATGAGCAGTTCTTC.

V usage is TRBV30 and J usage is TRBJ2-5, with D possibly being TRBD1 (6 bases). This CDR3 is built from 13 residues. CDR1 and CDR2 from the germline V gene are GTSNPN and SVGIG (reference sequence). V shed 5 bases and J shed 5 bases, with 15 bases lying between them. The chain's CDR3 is CAWDTGLSETQYF. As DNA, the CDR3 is TGTGCCTGGGACACAGGGTTAAGTGAGACCCAGTACTTC. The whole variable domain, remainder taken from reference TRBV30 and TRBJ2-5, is SQTIHQWPATLVQPVGSPLSLECTVEGTSNPNLYWYRQAAGRGLQLLFYSVGIGQISSEVPQNLSASRPQDRQFILSSKKLLLSDSGFYLCAWDTGLSETQYFGPGTRLLVL.

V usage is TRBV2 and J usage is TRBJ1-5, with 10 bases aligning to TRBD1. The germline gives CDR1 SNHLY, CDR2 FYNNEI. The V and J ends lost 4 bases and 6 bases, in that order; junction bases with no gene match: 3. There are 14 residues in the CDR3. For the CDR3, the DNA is TGTGCCAGCAGTGGGGGACAGGGGATTCAGCCCCAGCATTTT. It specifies CASSGGQGIQPQHF.

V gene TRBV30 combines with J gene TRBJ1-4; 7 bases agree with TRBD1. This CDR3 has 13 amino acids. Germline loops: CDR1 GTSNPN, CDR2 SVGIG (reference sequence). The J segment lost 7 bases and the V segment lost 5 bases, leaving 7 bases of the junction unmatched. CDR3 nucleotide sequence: TGTGCCTGGTCGACAGGGATCGGTGAAAAACTGTTTTTT. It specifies CAWSTGIGEKLFF.

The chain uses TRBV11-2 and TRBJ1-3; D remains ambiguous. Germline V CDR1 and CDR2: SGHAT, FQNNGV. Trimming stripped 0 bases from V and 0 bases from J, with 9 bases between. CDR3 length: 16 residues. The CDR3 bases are TGTGCCAGCAGCTTAGAGCAACTAAACTCTGGAAACACCATATATTTT. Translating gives CASSLEQLNSGNTIYF. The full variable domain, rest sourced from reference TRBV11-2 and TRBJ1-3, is EAGVAQSPRYKIIEKRQSVAFWCNPISGHATLYWYQQILGQGPKLLIQFQNNGVVDDSQLPKDRFSAERLKGVDSTLKIQPAKLEDSAVYLCASSLEQLNSGNTIYFGEGSWLTVV.

This CDR3 is CASTGSTGVAASGEQYF. The CDR3 coding sequence is TGTGCCAGCACAGGGAGCACAGGGGTAGCCGCTTCGGGCGAGCAGTACTTC. The chain uses TRBV28 and TRBJ2-7; TRBD1 matches 7 bases. This CDR3 contains 17 residues. V dropped 7 bases and J dropped 6; count of bases not matched to a gene: 21. Germline V CDR1 and CDR2: MDHEN, SYDVKM. Full variable domain (outside the CDR3, taken from reference TRBV28 and TRBJ2-7): DVKVTQSSRYLVKRTGEKVFLECVQDMDHENMFWYRQDPGLGLRLIYFSYDVKMKEKGDIPEGYSVSREKKERFSLILESASTNQTSMYLCASTGSTGVAASGEQYFGPGTRLTVT.

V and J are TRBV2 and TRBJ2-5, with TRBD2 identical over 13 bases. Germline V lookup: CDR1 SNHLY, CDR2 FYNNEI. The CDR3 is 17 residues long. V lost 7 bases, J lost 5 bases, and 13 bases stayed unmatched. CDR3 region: CASNILAGGPGWETQYF. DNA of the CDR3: TGTGCCAGCAATATACTAGCGGGGGGGCCCGGTTGGGAGACCCAGTACTTC. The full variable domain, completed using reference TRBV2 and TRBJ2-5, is EPEVTQTPSHQVTQMGQEVILRCVPISNHLYFYWYRQILGQKVEFLVSFYNNEISEKSEIFDDQFSVERPDGSNFTLKIRSTKLEDSAMYFCASNILAGGPGWETQYFGPGTRLLVL.

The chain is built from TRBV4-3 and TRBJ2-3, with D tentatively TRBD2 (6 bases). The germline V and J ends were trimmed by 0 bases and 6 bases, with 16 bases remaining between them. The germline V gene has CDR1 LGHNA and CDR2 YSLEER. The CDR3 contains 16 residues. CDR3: CASSQDQAGGWDTQYF. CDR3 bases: TGCGCCAGCAGCCAAGATCAAGCGGGTGGTTGGGATACGCAGTATTTT.

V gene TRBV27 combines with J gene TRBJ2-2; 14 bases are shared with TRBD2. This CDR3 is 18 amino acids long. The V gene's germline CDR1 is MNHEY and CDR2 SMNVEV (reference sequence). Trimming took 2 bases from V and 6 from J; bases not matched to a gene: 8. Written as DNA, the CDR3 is TGTGCCAGCAGTTTAATGACTAGCGGGAGGGTTAACGCCGGGGAGCTGTTTTTT. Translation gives CASSLMTSGRVNAGELFF.

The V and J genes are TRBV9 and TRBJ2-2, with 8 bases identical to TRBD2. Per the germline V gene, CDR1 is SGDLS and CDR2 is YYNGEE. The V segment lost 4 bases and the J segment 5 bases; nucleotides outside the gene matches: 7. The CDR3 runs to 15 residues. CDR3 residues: CASSPTSVSTGELFF. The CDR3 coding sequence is TGTGCCAGCAGCCCGACTAGCGTTAGTACCGGGGAGCTGTTTTTT.

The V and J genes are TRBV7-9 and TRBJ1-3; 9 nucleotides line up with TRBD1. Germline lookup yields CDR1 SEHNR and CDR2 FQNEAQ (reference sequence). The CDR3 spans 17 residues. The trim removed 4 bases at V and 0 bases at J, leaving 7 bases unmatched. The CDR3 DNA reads TGTGCCAGCAGCTCCCGACAGGGGGGGAACTCTGGAAACACCATATATTTT. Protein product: CASSSRQGGNSGNTIYF.

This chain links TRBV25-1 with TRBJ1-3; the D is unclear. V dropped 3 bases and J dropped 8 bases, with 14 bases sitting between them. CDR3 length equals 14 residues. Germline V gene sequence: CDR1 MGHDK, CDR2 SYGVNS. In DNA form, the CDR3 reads TGTGCCAGCAGTGATTCGGCAGGTTCCGACACCATATATTTT. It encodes CASSDSAGSDTIYF. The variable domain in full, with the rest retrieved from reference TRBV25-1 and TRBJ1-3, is EADIYQTPRYLVIGTGKKITLECSQTMGHDKMYWYQQDPGMELHLIHYSYGVNSTEKGDLSSESTVSRIRTEHFPLTLESARPSHTSQYLCASSDSAGSDTIYFGEGSWLTVV.

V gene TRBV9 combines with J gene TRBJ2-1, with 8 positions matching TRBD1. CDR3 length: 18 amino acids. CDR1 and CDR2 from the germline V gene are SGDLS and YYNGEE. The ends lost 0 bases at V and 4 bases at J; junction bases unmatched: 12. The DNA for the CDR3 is TGTGCCAGCAGCGTAGTTTGGGAAGGACAGGGCCATTACAATGAGCAGTTCTTC. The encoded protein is CASSVVWEGQGHYNEQFF. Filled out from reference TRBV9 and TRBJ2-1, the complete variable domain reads DSGVTQTPKHLITATGQRVTLRCSPRSGDLSVYWYQQSLDQGLQFLIQYYNGEERAKGNILERFSAQQFPDLHSELNLSSLELGDSALYFCASSVVWEGQGHYNEQFFGPGTRLTVL.

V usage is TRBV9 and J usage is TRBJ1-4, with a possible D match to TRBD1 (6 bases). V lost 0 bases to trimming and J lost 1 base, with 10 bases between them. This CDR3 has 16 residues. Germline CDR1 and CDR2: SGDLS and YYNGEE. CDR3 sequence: CASSVDQGRTNEKLFF. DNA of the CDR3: TGTGCCAGCAGCGTAGATCAGGGGAGAACTAATGAAAAACTGTTTTTT. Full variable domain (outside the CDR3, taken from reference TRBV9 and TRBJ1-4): DSGVTQTPKHLITATGQRVTLRCSPRSGDLSVYWYQQSLDQGLQFLIQYYNGEERAKGNILERFSAQQFPDLHSELNLSSLELGDSALYFCASSVDQGRTNEKLFFGSGTQLSVL.

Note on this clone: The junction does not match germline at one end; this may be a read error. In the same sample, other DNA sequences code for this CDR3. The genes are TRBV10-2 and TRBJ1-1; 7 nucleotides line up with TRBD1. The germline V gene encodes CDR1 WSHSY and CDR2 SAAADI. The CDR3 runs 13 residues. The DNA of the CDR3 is TGCGCCAGCATAAAACAGGGGAACACCGAAGCTTTCTTT. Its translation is CASIKQGNTEAFF.

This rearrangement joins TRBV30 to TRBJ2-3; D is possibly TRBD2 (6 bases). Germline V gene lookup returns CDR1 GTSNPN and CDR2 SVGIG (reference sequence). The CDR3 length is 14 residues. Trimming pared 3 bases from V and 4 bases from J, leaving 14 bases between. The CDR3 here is CAWRNTGASDTQYF. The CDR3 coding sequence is TGTGCCTGGAGAAATACGGGAGCCTCAGATACGCAGTATTTT.

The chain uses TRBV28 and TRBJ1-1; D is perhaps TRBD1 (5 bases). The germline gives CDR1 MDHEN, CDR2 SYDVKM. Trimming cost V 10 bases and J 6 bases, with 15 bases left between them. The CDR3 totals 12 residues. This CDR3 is CATAGVRAEAFF. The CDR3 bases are TGTGCCACGGCGGGGGTCAGGGCTGAAGCTTTCTTT.

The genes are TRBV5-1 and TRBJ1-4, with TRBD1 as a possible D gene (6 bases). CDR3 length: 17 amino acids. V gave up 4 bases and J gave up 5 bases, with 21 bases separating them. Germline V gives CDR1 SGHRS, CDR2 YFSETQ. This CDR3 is CASSRTVMQGWNEKLFF. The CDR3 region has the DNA TGCGCCAGCAGCCGCACGGTGATGCAGGGGTGGAATGAAAAACTGTTTTTT. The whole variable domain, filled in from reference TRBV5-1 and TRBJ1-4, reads KAGVTQTPRYLIKTRGQQVTLSCSPISGHRSVSWYQQTPGQGLQFLFEYFSETQRNKGNFPGRFSGRQFSNSRSEMNVSTLELGDSALYLCASSRTVMQGWNEKLFFGSGTQLSVL.

CDR3 region: CASSLGGEVAKNIQYF. In DNA form, the CDR3 reads TGCGCCAGCAGCTTGGGCGGGGAAGTAGCCAAAAACATTCAGTACTTC. The chain combines TRBV5-1 with TRBJ2-4; D is perhaps TRBD2 (6 bases). The CDR3 length is 16 residues. V lost 0 bases and J lost 0, with 10 bases in between. The V gene's germline CDR1 is SGHRS and CDR2 YFSETQ.

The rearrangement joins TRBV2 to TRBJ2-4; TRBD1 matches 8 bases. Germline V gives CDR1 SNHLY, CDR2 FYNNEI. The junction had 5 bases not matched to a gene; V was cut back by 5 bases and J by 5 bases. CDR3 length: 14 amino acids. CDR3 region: CASSHPDRENIQYF. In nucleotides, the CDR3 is TGTGCCAGCAGTCACCCGGACAGGGAAAACATTCAGTACTTC. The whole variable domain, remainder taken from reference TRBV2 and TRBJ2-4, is EPEVTQTPSHQVTQMGQEVILRCVPISNHLYFYWYRQILGQKVEFLVSFYNNEISEKSEIFDDQFSVERPDGSNFTLKIRSTKLEDSAMYFCASSHPDRENIQYFGAGTRLSVL.

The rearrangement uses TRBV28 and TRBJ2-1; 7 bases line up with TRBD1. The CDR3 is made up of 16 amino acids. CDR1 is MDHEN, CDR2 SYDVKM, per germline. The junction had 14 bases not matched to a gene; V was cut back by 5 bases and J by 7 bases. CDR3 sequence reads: CASSPLGDRSRNEQFF. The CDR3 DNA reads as TGTGCCAGCAGTCCATTGGGGGACAGATCTCGGAATGAGCAGTTCTTC.

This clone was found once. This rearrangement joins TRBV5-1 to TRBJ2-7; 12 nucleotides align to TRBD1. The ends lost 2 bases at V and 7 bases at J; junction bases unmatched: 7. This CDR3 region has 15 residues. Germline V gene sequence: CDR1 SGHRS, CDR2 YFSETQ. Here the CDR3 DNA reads TGCGCCAGCAGCTTCGGGACAGGGGGCGCCAGGGAGCAGTACTTC. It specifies CASSFGTGGAREQYF.

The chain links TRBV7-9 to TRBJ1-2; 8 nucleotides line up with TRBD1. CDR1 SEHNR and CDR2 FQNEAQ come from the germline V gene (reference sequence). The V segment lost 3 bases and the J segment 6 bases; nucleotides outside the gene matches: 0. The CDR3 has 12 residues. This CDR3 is CASSLDRDGYTF. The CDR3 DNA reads TGTGCCAGCAGCTTGGACAGGGATGGCTACACCTTC.

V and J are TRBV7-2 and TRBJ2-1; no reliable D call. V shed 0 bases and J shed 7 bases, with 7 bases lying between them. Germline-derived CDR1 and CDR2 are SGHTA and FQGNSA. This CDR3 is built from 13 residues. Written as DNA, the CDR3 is TGTGCCAGCAGCTTAGCCGCGGTGAATGAGCAGTTCTTC. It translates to CASSLAAVNEQFF.

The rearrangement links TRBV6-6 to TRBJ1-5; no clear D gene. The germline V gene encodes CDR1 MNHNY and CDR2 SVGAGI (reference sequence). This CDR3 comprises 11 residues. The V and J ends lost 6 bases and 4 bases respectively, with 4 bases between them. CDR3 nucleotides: TGTGCCAGCAGCCCGAATCAGCCCCAGCATTTT. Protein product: CASSPNQPQHF.

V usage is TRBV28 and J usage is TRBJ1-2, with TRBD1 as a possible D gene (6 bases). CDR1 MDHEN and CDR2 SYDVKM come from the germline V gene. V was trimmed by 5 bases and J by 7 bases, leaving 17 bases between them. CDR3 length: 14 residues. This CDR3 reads CASSAPGGALGYTF. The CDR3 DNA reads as TGTGCCAGCAGTGCCCCCGGGGGGGCGCTTGGCTACACCTTC.

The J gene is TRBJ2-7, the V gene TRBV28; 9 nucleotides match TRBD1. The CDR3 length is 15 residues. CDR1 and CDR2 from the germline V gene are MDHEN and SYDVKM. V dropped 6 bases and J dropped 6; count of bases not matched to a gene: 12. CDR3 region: CASRNYRGLSGEQYF. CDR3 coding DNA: TGTGCCAGCAGGAACTACAGGGGGCTTAGCGGCGAGCAGTACTTC.

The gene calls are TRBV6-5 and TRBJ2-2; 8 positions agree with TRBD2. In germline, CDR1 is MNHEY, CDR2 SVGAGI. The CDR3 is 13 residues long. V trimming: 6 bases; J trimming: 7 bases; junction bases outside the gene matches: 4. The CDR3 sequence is CASRTGGSGELFF. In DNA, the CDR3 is TGTGCCAGCAGGACGGGGGGGAGCGGGGAGCTGTTTTTT.

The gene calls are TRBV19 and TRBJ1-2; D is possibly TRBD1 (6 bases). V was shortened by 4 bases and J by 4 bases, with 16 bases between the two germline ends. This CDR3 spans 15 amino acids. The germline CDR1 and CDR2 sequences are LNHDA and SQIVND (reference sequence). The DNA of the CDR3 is TGTGCCAGTAGTACCGGGGGGCGGCGGAGCTATGGCTACACCTTC. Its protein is CASSTGGRRSYGYTF.